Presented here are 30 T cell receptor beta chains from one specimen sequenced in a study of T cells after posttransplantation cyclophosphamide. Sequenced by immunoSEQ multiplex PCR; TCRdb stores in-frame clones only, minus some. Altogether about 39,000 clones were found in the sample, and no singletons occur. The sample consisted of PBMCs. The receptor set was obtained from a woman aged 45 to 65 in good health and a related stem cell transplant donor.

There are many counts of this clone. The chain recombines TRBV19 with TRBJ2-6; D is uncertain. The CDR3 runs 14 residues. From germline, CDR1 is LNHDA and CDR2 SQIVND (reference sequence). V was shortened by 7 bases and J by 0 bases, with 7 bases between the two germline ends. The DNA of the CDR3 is TGTGCCAGTACCCCCAGCTCTGGGGCCAACGTCCTGACTTTC. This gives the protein CASTPSSGANVLTF.

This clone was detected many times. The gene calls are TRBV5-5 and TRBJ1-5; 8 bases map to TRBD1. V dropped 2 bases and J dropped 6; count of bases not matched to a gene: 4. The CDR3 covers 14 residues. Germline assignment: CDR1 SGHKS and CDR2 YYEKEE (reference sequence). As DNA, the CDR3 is TGTGCCAGCAGCTTTTTCGACAGGGGTCAGCCCCAGCATTTT. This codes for CASSFFDRGQPQHF.

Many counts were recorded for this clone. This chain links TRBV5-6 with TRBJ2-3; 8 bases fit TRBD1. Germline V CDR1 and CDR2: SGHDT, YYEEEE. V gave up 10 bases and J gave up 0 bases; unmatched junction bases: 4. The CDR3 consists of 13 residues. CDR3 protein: CAGGQVSTDTQYF. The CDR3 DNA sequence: TGTGCCGGGGGACAGGTTAGCACAGATACGCAGTATTTT.

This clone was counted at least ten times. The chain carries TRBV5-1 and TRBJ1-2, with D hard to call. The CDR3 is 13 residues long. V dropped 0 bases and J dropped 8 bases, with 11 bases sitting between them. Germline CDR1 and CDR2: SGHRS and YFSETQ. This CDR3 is CASSLDTGYGYTF. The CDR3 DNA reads TGCGCCAGCAGCTTGGATACGGGGTACGGCTACACCTTC.

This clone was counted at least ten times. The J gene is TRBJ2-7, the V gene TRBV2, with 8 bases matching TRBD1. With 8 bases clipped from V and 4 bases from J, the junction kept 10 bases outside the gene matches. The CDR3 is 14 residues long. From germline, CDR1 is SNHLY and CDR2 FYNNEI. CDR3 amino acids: CASDAGQGRYEQYF. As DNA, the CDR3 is TGTGCCAGCGATGCCGGACAGGGAAGGTACGAGCAGTACTTC.

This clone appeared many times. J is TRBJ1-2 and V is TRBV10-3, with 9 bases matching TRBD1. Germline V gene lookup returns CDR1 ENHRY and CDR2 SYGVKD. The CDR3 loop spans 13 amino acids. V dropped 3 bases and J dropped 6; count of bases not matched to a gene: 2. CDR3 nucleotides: TGTGCCATCAGTGAAGGGACAGGGAATGGCTACACCTTC. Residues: CAISEGTGNGYTF.

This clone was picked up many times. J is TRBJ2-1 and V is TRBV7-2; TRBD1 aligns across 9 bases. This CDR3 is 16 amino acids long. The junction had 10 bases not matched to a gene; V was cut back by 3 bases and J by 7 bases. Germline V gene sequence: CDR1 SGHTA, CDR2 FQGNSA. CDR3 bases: TGTGCCAGCAGCTTCAACGTCTTACAGGGGGCGAATGAGCAGTTCTTC. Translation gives CASSFNVLQGANEQFF.

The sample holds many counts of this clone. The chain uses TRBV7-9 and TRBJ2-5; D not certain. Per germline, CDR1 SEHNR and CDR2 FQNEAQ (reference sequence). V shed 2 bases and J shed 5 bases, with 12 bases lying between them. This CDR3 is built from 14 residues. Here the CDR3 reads CASSLLGWKETQYF. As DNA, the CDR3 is TGTGCCAGCAGCTTATTGGGCTGGAAGGAGACCCAGTACTTC.

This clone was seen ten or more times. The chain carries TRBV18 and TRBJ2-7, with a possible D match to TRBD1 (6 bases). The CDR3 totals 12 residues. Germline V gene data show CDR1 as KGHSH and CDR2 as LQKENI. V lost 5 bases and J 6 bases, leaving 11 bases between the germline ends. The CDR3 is CASSSDRREQYF. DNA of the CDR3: TGTGCCAGCTCATCAGACAGGCGCGAGCAGTACTTC.

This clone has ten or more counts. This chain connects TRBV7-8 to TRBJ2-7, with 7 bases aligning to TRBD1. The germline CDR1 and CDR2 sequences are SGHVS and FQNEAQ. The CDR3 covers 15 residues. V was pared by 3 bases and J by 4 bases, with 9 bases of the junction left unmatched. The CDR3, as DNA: TGTGCCAGCAGCTTCGACAGGGATGTGGCGTACGAGCAGTACTTC. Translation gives CASSFDRDVAYEQYF.

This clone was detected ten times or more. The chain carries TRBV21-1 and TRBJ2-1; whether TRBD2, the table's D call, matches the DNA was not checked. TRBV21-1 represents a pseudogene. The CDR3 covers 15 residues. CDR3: CASSKSGDSYNEQFF. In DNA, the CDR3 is TGTGCCAGCAGCAAAAGCGGGGATTCCTACAATGAGCAGTTCTTC.

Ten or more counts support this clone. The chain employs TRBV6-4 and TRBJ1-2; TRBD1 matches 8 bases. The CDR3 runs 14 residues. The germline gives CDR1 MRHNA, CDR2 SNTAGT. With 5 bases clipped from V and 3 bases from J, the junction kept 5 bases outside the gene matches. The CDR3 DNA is TGTGCCAGCAGTTCCAAGACAGGGGACTATGGCTACACCTTC. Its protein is CASSSKTGDYGYTF.

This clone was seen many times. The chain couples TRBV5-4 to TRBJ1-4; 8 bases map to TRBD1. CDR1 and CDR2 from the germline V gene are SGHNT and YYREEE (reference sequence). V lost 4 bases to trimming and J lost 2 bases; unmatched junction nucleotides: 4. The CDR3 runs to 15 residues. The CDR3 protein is CASSDGQGTNEKLFF. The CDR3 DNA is TGTGCCAGCAGCGACGGACAGGGTACTAATGAAAAACTGTTTTTT.

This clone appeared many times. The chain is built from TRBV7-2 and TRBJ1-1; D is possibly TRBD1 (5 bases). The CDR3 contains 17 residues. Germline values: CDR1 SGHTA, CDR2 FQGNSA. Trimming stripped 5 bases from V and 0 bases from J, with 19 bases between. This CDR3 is CASSQQGPGGVNTEAFF. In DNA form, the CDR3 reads TGTGCCAGCAGCCAGCAGGGTCCGGGGGGGGTGAACACTGAAGCTTTCTTT.

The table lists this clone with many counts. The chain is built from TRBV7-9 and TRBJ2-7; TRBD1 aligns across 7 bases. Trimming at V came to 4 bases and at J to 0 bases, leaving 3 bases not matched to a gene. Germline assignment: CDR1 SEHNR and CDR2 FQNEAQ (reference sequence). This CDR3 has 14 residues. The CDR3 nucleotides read TGTGCCAGCAGCTGGGACAGCCTCTCCTACGAGCAGTACTTC. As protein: CASSWDSLSYEQYF.

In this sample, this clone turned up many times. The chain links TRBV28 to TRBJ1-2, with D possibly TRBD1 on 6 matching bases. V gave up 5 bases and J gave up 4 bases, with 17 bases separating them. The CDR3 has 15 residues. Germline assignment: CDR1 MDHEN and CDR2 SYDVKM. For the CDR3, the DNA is TGTGCCAGCAGTCCGCTCGGGGGGGCAGGCTATGGCTACACCTTC. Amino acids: CASSPLGGAGYGYTF.

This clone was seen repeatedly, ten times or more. CDR3 DNA: TGCGCCAGCGGCCGAGCAGGGGGAGCTAATGAAAAACTGTTTTTT. Translating it yields CASGRAGGANEKLFF. This rearrangement joins TRBV4-1 to TRBJ1-4, with 7 nucleotides matching TRBD1. The CDR3 consists of 15 residues. Germline V gives CDR1 MGHRA, CDR2 YSYEKL. V shed 8 bases, J shed 3 bases, and the junction held 9 bases outside the gene matches.

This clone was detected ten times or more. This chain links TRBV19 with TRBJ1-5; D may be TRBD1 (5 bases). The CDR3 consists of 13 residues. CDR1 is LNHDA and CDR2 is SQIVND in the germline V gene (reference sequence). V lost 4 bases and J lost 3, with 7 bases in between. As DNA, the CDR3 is TGTGCCAGTAGTACGACAGTCAATCAGCCCCAGCATTTT. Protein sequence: CASSTTVNQPQHF.

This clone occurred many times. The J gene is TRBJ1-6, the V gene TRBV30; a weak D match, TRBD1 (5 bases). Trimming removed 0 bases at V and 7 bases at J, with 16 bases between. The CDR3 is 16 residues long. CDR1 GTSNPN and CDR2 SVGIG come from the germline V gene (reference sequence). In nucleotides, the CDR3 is TGTGCCTGGAGTGTAATAGGTCGACAGAGAAATTCACCCCTCCACTTT. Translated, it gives CAWSVIGRQRNSPLHF.

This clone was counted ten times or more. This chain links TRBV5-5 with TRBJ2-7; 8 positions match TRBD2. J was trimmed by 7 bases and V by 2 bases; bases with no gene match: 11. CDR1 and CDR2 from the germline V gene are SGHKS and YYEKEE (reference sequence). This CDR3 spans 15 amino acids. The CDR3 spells CASSFSLPAGEEQYF. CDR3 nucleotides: TGTGCCAGCAGCTTCAGTTTACCAGCGGGGGAGGAGCAGTACTTC. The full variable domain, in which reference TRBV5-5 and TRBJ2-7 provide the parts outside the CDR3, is DAGVTQSPTHLIKTRGQQVTLRCSPISGHKSVSWYQQVLGQGPQFIFQYYEKEERGRGNFPDRFSARQFPNYSSELNVNALLLGDSALYLCASSFSLPAGEEQYFGPGTRLTVT.

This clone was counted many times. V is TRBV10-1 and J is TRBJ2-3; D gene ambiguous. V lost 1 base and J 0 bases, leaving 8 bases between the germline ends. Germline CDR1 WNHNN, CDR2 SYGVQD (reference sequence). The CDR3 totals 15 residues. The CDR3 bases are TGCGCCAGCAGTGAGTTTCGTATTAGCACAGATACGCAGTATTTT. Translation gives CASSEFRISTDTQYF.

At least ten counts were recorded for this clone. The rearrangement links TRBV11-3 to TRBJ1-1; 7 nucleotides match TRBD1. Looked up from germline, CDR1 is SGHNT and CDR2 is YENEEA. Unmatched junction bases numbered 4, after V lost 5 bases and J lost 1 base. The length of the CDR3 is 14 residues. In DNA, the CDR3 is TGTGCCAGCAGCCGGCGACAGGGGAACACTGAAGCTTTCTTT. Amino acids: CASSRRQGNTEAFF.

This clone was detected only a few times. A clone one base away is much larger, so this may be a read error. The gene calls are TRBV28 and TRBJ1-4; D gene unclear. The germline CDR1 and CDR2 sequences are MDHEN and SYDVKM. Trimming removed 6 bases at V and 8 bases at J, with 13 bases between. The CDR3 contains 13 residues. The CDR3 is CASRKEELEKLFF. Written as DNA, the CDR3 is TGTGCCAGCAGGAAGGAGGAATTGGAAAAACTGTTTTTT.

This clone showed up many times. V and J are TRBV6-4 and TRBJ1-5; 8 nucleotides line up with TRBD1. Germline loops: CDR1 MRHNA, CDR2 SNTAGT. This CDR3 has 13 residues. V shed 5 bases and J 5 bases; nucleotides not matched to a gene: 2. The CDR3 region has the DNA TGTGCCAGCAGTTTGGACAGGGATCAGCCCCAGCATTTT. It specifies CASSLDRDQPQHF.

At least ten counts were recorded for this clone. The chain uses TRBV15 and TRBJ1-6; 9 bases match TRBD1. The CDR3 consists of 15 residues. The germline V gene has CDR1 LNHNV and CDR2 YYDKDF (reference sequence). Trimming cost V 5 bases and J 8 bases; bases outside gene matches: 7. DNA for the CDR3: TGTGCCACCAGCCGAACCGGGACAGGGTATTCACCCCTCCACTTT. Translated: CATSRTGTGYSPLHF.

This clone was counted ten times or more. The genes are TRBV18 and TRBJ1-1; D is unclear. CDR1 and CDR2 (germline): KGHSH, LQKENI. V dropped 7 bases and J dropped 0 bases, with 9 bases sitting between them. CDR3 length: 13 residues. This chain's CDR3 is CASWPAMNTEAFF. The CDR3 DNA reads TGTGCCAGCTGGCCAGCGATGAACACTGAAGCTTTCTTT.

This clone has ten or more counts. In DNA, the CDR3 is TGTGCCAGCAGTGAACGGGGGACCAGCTCCTACAATGAGCAGTTCTTC. This codes for CASSERGTSSYNEQFF. V gene TRBV2 combines with J gene TRBJ2-1, with D tentatively TRBD2 (6 bases). The ends were cut back, 2 bases at V and 0 bases at J, with 11 bases in the middle. This CDR3 is built from 16 residues. The germline CDR1 and CDR2 sequences are SNHLY and FYNNEI.

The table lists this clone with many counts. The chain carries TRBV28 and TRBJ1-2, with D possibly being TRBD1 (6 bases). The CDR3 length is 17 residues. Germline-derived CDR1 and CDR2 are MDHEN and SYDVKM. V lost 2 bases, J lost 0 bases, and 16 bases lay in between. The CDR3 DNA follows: TGTGCCAGCAGTTTAGGAACAGGGAAAGGAGCTAACTATGGCTACACCTTC. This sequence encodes CASSLGTGKGANYGYTF.

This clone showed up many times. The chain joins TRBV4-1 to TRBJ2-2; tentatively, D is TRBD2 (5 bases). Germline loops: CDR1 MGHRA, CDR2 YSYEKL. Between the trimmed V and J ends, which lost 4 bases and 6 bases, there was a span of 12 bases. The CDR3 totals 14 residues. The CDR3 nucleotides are TGCGCCAGCAGCCCTGGACTCGTGGCCGGGGAGCTGTTTTTT. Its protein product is CASSPGLVAGELFF.

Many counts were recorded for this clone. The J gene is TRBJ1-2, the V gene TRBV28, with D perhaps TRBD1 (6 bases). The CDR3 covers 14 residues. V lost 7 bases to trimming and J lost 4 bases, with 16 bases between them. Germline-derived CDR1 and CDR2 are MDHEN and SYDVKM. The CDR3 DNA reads TGTGCCAGCACCCTTGGGCAGGGGATCTATGGCTACACCTTC. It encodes CASTLGQGIYGYTF.